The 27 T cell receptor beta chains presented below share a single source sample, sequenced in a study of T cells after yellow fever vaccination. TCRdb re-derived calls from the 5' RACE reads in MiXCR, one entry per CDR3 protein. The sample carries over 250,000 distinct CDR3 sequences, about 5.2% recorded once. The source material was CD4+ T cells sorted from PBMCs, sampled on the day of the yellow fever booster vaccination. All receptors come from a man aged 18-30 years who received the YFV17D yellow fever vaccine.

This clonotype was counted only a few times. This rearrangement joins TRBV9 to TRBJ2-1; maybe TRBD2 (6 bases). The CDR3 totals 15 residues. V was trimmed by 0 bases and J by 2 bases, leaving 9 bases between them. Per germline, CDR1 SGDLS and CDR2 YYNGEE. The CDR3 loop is CASSVDGGAYNEQFF. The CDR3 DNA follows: TGTGCCAGCAGCGTAGATGGCGGGGCCTACAATGAGCAGTTCTTC.

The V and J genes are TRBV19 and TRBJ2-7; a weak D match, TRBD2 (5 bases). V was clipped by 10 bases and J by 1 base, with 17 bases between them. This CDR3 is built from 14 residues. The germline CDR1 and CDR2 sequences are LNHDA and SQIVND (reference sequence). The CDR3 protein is CATAARVGSYEQYF. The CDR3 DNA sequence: TGTGCCACCGCGGCGAGGGTGGGGTCCTACGAGCAGTACTTC. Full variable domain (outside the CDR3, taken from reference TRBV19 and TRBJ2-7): DGGITQSPKYLFRKEGQNVTLSCEQNLNHDAMYWYRQDPGQGLRLIYYSQIVNDFQKGDIAEGYSVSREKKESFPLTVTSAQKNPTAFYLCATAARVGSYEQYFGPGTRLTVT.

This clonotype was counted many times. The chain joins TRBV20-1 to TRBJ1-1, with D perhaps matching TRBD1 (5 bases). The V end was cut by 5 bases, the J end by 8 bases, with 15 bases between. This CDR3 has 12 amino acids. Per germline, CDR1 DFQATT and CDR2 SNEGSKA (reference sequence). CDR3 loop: CSARSLGVEAFF. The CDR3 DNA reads TGCAGTGCTCGTTCGTTGGGGGTGGAAGCTTTCTTT.

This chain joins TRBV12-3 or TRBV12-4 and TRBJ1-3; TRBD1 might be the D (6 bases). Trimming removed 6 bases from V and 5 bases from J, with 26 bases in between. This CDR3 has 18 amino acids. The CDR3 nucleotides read TGTGCCAGCAGACCTTATCTCTACCCAGGGACATCGAGAAACACCATATATTTT. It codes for CASRPYLYPGTSRNTIYF.

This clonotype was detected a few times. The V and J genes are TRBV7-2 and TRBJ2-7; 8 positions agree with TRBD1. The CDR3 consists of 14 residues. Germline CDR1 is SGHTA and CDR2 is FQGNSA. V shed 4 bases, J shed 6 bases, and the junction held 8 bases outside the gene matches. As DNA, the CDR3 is TGTGCCAGCAGCTCCATGGGACAGGCTAGCGAGCAGTACTTC. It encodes CASSSMGQASEQYF.

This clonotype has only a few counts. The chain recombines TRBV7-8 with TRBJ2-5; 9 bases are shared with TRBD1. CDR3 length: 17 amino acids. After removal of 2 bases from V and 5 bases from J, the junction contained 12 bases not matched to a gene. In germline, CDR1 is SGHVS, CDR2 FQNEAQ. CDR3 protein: CASSLNEGDRDWETQYF. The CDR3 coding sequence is TGTGCCAGCAGCTTAAATGAAGGGGACAGGGATTGGGAGACCCAGTACTTC.

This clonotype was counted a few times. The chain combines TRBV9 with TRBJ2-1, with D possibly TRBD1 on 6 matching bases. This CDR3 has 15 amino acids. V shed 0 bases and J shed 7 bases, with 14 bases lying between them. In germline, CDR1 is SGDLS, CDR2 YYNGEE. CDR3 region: CASSVGTANLNEQFF. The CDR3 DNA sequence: TGTGCCAGCAGCGTAGGGACAGCAAATCTAAATGAGCAGTTCTTC.

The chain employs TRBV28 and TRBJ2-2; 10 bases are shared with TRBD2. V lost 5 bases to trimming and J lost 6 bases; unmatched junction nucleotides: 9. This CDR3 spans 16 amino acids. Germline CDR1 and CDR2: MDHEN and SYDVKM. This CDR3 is CASSTLAGGIPGELFF. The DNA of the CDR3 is TGTGCCAGCAGTACTTTAGCGGGGGGAATCCCCGGGGAGCTGTTTTTT.

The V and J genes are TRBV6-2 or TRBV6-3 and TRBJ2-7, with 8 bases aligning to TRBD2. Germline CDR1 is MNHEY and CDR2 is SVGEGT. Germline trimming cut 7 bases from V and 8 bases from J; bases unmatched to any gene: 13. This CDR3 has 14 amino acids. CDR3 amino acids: CASTNPSGTRKQYV. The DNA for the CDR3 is TGTGCCAGCACCAATCCGTCCGGGACTAGAAAGCAGTACGTC.

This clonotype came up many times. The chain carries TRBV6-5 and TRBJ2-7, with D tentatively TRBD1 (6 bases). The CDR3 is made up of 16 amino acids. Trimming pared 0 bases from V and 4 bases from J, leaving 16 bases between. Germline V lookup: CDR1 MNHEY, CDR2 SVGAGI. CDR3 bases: TGTGCCAGCAGTTACTCGATGACAGGAACCGGTTACGAGCAGTACTTC. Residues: CASSYSMTGTGYEQYF.

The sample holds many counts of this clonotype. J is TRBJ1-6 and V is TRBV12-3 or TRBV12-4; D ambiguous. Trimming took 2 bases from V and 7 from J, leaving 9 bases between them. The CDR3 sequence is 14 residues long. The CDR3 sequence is CASSLSFSNSPLHF. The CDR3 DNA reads TGTGCCAGCAGTTTAAGTTTCAGCAATTCACCCCTCCACTTT.

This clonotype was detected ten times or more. CDR3 protein: CSAKKTGGWYGYTF. The CDR3 bases are TGCAGTGCTAAGAAAACGGGGGGATGGTATGGCTACACCTTC. The V and J genes are TRBV20-1 and TRBJ1-2; D is perhaps TRBD1 (5 bases). CDR1 is DFQATT, CDR2 SNEGSKA, per germline (reference sequence). The CDR3 loop spans 14 amino acids. V was shortened by 4 bases and J by 5 bases, with 17 bases between the two germline ends.

Here the CDR3 DNA reads TGTGCCAGCAGCCTAGATACAGGGATCATTGGCTACACCTTC. Protein product: CASSLDTGIIGYTF. This chain uses TRBV28 with TRBJ1-2; TRBD1 might be the D (6 bases). CDR3 length equals 14 residues. Germline values: CDR1 MDHEN, CDR2 SYDVKM. V was pared by 6 bases and J by 7 bases, with 18 bases between.

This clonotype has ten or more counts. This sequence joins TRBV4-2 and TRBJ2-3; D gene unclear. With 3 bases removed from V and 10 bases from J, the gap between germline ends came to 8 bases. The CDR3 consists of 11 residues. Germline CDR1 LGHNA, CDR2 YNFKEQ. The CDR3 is CASSHSDAQYF. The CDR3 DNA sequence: TGTGCCAGCAGCCACTCTGATGCGCAGTATTTT.

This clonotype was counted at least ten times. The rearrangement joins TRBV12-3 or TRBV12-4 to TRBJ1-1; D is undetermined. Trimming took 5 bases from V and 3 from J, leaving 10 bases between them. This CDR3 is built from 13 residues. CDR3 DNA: TGTGCCAGCAGTCGCCGGGTGGACACTGAAGCTTTCTTT. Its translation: CASSRRVDTEAFF.

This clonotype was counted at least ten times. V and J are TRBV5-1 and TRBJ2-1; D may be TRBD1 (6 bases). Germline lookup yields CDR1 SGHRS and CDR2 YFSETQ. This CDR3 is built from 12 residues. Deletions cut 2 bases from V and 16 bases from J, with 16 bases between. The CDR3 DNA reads TGCGCCAGCAGCTTTGACCGGGACACGGCTTTCTTC. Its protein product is CASSFDRDTAFF.

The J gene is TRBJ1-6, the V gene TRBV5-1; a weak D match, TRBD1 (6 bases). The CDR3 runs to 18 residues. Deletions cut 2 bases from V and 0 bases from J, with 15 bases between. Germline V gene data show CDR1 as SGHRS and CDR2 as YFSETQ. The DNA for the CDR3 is TGCGCCAGCAGCTTTACCACAGGACAGAGCTCCTATAATTCACCCCTCCACTTT. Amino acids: CASSFTTGQSSYNSPLHF.

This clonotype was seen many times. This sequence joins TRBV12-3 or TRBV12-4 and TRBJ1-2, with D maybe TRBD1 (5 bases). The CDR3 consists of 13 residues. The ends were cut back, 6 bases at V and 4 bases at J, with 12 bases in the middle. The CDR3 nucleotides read TGTGCCAGCAGCACAGGTTGGGGCTATGGCTACACCTTC. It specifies CASSTGWGYGYTF.

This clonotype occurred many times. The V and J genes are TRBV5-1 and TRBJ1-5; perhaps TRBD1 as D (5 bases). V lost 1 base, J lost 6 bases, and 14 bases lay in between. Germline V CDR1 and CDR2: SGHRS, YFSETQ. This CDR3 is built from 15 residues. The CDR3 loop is CASSLIPGSPQPQHF. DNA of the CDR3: TGCGCCAGCAGCTTGATTCCAGGGAGCCCTCAGCCCCAGCATTTT.

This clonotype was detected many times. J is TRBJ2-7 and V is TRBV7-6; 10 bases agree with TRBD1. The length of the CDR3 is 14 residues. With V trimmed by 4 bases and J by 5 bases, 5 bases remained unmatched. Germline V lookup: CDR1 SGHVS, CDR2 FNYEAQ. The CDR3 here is CASSSRTGGNEQYF. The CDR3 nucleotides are TGTGCCAGCAGCTCGAGGACAGGGGGGAACGAGCAGTACTTC.

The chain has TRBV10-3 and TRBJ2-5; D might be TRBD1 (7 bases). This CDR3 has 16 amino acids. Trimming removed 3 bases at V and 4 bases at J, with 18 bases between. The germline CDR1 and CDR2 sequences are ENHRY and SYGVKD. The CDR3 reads CAISDGTVGGGETQYF. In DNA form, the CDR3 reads TGTGCCATCAGTGATGGGACAGTGGGGGGTGGAGAGACCCAGTACTTC.

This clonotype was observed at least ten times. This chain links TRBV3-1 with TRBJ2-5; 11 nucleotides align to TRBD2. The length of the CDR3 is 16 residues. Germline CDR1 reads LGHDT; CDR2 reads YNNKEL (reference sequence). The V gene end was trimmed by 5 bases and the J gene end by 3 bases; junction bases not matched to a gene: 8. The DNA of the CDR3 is TGTGCCAGCAGCGCCGCTTTAGCGGGGGGGAAAGAGACCCAGTACTTC. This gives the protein CASSAALAGGKETQYF.

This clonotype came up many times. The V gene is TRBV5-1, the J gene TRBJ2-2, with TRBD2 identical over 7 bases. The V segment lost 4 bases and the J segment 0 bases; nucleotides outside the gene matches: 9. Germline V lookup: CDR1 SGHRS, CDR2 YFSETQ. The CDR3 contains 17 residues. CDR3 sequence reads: CASSELGLPTNTGELFF. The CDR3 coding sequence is TGCGCCAGCAGCGAGCTGGGACTACCCACGAACACCGGGGAGCTGTTTTTT.

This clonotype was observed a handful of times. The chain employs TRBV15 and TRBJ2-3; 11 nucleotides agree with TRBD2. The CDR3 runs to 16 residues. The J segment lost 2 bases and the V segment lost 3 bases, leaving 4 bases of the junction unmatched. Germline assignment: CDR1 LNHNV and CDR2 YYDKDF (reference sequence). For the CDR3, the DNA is TGTGCCACCAGCAGGACTAGCGGGGTTCTCACAGATACGCAGTATTTT. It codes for CATSRTSGVLTDTQYF. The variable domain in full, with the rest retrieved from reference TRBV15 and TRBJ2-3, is DAMVIQNPRYQVTQFGKPVTLSCSQTLNHNVMYWYQQKSSQAPKLLFHYYDKDFNNEADTPDNFQSRRPNTSFCFLDIRSPGLGDTAMYLCATSRTSGVLTDTQYFGPGTRLTVL.

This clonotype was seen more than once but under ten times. CDR3 in DNA: TGTGCCAGCAGCTTAAAACTAGCCACAGATACGCAGTATTTT. This sequence encodes CASSLKLATDTQYF. The chain recombines TRBV7-3 with TRBJ2-3, with a possible D match to TRBD2 (6 bases). CDR1 SGHTA and CDR2 FQGTGA come from the germline V gene. V was shortened by 1 base and J by 2 bases, with 7 bases between the two germline ends. The CDR3 length is 14 residues.

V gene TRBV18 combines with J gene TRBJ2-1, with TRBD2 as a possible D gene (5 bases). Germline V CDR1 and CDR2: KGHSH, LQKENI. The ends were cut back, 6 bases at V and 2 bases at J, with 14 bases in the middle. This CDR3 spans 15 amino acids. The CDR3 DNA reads TGTGCCAGCTCGATAAATCCGGGAACCTACAATGAGCAGTTCTTC. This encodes CASSINPGTYNEQFF. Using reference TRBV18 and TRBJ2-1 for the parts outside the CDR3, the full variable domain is NAGVMQNPRHLVRRRGQEARLRCSPMKGHSHVYWYRQLPEEGLKFMVYLQKENIIDESGMPKERFSAEFPKEGPSILRIQQVVRGDSAAYFCASSINPGTYNEQFFGPGTRLTVL.

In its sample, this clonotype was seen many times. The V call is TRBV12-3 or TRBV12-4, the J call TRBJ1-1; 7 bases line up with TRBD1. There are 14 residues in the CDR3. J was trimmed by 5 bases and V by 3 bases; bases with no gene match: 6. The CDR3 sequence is CASSFQGVGTEAFF. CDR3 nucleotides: TGTGCCAGCAGTTTTCAGGGGGTGGGGACTGAAGCTTTCTTT.